This passage covers 11 T cell receptor beta chains from one sample sequenced in a study of cytomegalovirus exposure and HLA in healthy donors. With 60 Vbeta and 13 Jbeta primers, the PCR was carried out. Data came from immunoSEQ multiplex PCR; TCRdb stores just in-frame clones and leaves some out. The table lists some 200,000 clones, roughly a tenth of them singletons, with approximately 1.3% in the top ten. The specimen was PBMCs. Every receptor here comes from a woman in her twenties or thirties in good health and CMV-seropositive.

This clone occurred a few times. The chain couples TRBV6-1 to TRBJ2-3, with 7 bases identical to TRBD2. The junction had 8 bases not matched to a gene; V was cut back by 3 bases and J by 8 bases. The CDR3 has 14 amino acids. Germline CDR1 MNHNS, CDR2 SASEGT. CDR3 loop: CASSDRRGSATQYF. CDR3 DNA sequence: TGTGCCAGCAGTGATCGGCGGGGGTCGGCTACGCAGTATTTT.

The chain has TRBV19 and TRBJ2-5; 9 nucleotides line up with TRBD2. Unmatched junction bases numbered 6, after V lost 9 bases and J lost 4 bases. Germline CDR1 and CDR2: LNHDA and SQIVND (reference sequence). The CDR3 is made up of 13 amino acids. For the CDR3, the DNA is TGTGCCAGGGATAGCGGGAGAGCAGAGACCCAGTACTTC. It encodes CARDSGRAETQYF.

The chain combines TRBV25-1 with TRBJ1-5; TRBD1 matches 10 bases. Germline values: CDR1 MGHDK, CDR2 SYGVNS. The V segment lost 1 base and the J segment 2 bases; nucleotides outside the gene matches: 2. The CDR3 runs 16 residues. CDR3 in amino acids: CASSEFGTGGNQPQHF. Here the CDR3 DNA reads TGTGCCAGCAGTGAATTTGGGACAGGGGGCAATCAGCCCCAGCATTTT.

This chain uses TRBV9 with TRBJ2-7, with D maybe TRBD2 (7 bases). The CDR3 runs 13 residues. The germline V and J ends were trimmed by 4 bases and 6 bases, with 14 bases remaining between them. Germline CDR1 is SGDLS and CDR2 is YYNGEE. The DNA for the CDR3 is TGTGCCAGCAGCAAGAGGGGGAGGGGCGAGCAGTACTTC. Translation gives CASSKRGRGEQYF.

V is TRBV29-1 and J is TRBJ1-1; D remains ambiguous. Per the germline V gene, CDR1 is SQVTM and CDR2 is ANQGSEA. The CDR3 has 12 amino acids. V shed 3 bases and J shed 0 bases, with 5 bases lying between them. CDR3 sequence: CSVDRLNTEAFF. The DNA for the CDR3 is TGCAGCGTTGACCGTCTGAACACTGAAGCTTTCTTT.

This sequence joins TRBV12-2 and TRBJ1-2; the DNA was not used to check the table's D call, TRBD1. TRBV12-2 is noted as a pseudogene. The CDR3 is made up of 16 amino acids. In nucleotides, the CDR3 is TGTGCAAGTCGCTTAGCGCGAGGCAGGGGGGCGATGGACTACACCTTC. It specifies CASRLARGRGAMDYTF.

The J gene is TRBJ2-7, the V gene TRBV10-1; 9 bases fit TRBD2. The CDR3 consists of 15 residues. Germline V lookup: CDR1 WNHNN, CDR2 SYGVQD (reference sequence). V shed 4 bases, J shed 5 bases, and the junction held 9 bases outside the gene matches. CDR3 sequence (DNA): TGCGCCAGCAGTGCTATAGCGGGAGTTCCCAACGAGCAGTACTTC. Encoded protein: CASSAIAGVPNEQYF.

This clone was picked up a small number of times. As DNA, the CDR3 is TGTGCCAGCAGTCAGGGTGCGGGGGAGCAGTACTTC. Residues: CASSQGAGEQYF. The chain is built from TRBV27 and TRBJ2-7; tentative D call: TRBD2 (6 bases). Germline V gives CDR1 MNHEY, CDR2 SMNVEV (reference sequence). This CDR3 spans 12 amino acids. The ends were cut back, 5 bases at V and 7 bases at J, with 12 bases in the middle.

This clone has just a few counts. This chain uses TRBV5-1 with TRBJ2-2; tentative D call: TRBD1 (5 bases). V gave up 4 bases and J gave up 11 bases, with 18 bases separating them. The CDR3 runs 14 residues. Germline CDR1 is SGHRS and CDR2 is YFSETQ. The CDR3 DNA follows: TGCGCCAGCAGCCGCACGCGAATACAGGACGAGCTGTTTTTT. Residues: CASSRTRIQDELFF.

This rearrangement joins TRBV2 to TRBJ2-1, with TRBD2 as a possible D gene (5 bases). There are 14 residues in the CDR3. Trimming left V 11 bases short and J 9 bases short, with 23 bases between. Germline CDR1 and CDR2: SNHLY and FYNNEI. CDR3 bases: TGTGCCGTCAGATTCGGACTCACGATCGGTGAGCAGTTCTTC. This encodes CAVRFGLTIGEQFF.

This clone was recorded a few times. The chain couples TRBV19 to TRBJ2-7; the match to TRBD2 covers 9 bases. The germline gives CDR1 LNHDA, CDR2 SQIVND (reference sequence). V lost 6 bases and J lost 0; bases outside the gene matches: 6. This CDR3 contains 15 residues. The CDR3 loop reads CASRSLAGSSYEQYF. CDR3 DNA sequence: TGTGCCAGTAGATCACTAGCGGGCAGCTCCTACGAGCAGTACTTC.